This is a list of T cell receptor beta chains from one sample in a study of T-cell reconstitution after alpha-beta-depleted transplantation in children. Each CDR3 protein is one row after TCRdb ran MiXCR on the PCR reads. The top ten hold about 6% of the sample, which has about 480,000 distinct CDR3 sequences, under 15% seen once. The sample consisted of PBMCs from the stem cell graft donor, taken from the stem cell graft. These receptors came from a human donor who donated a stem cell graft to a child with combined immunodeficiency. The CDR3 runs from the conserved cysteine through the conserved F or W. A D gene is named only where the DNA matches it firmly. Not all rows give a size; the values are once, few, many and, for expanded clones, a class.

>TRBV5-1|-|few|TRBJ1-5
TGCGCCAGCAGCCCGGGACCGGGTAAGCAGCCCCAGCATTTT
CASSPGPGKQPQHF
>TRBV9|-|-|TRBJ2-3
TGTGCCAGCAGCGTCTTTGATAGCACAGATACGCAGTATTTT
CASSVFDSTDTQYF
>TRBV6-1|-|few|TRBJ1-1
TGTGCCAGCAGTGAACCCCCCAACACTGAAGCTTTCTTT
CASSEPPNTEAFF
>TRBV5-1|-|many|TRBJ2-1
TGCGCCAGCAGCTTCGGCAGACCCCCCTACAATGAGCAGTTCTTC
CASSFGRPPYNEQFF
>TRBV6-2/TRBV6-3|-|-|TRBJ2-7
TGTGCCAGCAGTTACTCCGGAGGAGGGATCTACGAGCAGTACTTC
CASSYSGGGIYEQYF
>TRBV5-1|TRBD2|many|TRBJ2-1
TGCGCCAGCAGCTTGGATGCGGGGGGTTACAATGAGCAGTTCTTC
CASSLDAGGYNEQFF
>TRBV18|-|few|TRBJ2-6
TGTGCCAGCTCACCACCGAAACTCCCCCTCCCATCTGGGGCCAACGTCCTGACTTTC
CASSPPKLPLPSGANVLTF
>TRBV24-1|-|few|TRBJ2-7
TGTGCCACCAGTGCCGAGAACCCCTACGAGCAGTACTTC
CATSAENPYEQYF
>TRBV29-1|TRBD2|many|TRBJ2-5
TGCAGCGTTGCATACGGGATAGCGGGGGGGCTACAAGAGACCCAGTACTTC
CSVAYGIAGGLQETQYF
>TRBV10-3|TRBD2|many|TRBJ2-5
TGTGCCATCACCAGGACTAGCGGGGAGACCCAGTACTTC
CAITRTSGETQYF
>TRBV5-6|-|-|TRBJ2-3
TGTGCCAGCAGCCTTTTCACCGAAGACAGCTCTACGCAGTATTTT
CASSLFTEDSSTQYF
>TRBV10-3|-|-|TRBJ2-1
TGTGCCATCAGTGAGTCTTGGACTGACAATGAGCAGTTCTTC
CAISESWTDNEQFF
>TRBV27|-|few|TRBJ2-5
TGTGCCACGGCCCGAGGGGCTCGCGAGACCCAGTACTTC
CATARGARETQYF
>TRBV20-1|TRBD2|many|TRBJ2-7
TGCAGTGCTAGAGCCCGGTCAAGGGGAGGGCGCTACGAGCAGTACTTC
CSARARSRGGRYEQYF
>TRBV2|-|-|TRBJ2-5
TGTGCCAGCAGCGCCCTAGCCCTGGAGACCCAGTACTTC
CASSALALETQYF
>TRBV25-1|TRBD2|few|TRBJ2-3
TGTGCCAGCAGTGCGTGGGCGGGAGTTACAGATACGCAGTATTTT
CASSAWAGVTDTQYF
>TRBV24-1|-|-|TRBJ1-1
TGTGCCACCAGTGATTCGGGACAACTTGAAGCTTTCTTT
CATSDSGQLEAFF
>TRBV11-2|-|-|TRBJ2-2
TGTGCCAGCAGCTTAGATCGTTGGTTCAGGGCGGACACCGGGGAGCTGTTTTTT
CASSLDRWFRADTGELFF
>TRBV3-1|-|-|TRBJ2-1
TGTGCCAGCAGCGAACAGGGACCTGAGCAGTTCTTC
CASSEQGPEQFF
>TRBV24-1|-|-|TRBJ2-2
TGTGCCACCAGTGATTTGTTGGCCACCGGGGAGCTGTTTTTT
CATSDLLATGELFF
>TRBV27|TRBD1|few|TRBJ1-2
TGTGCCAGCAGTTTAACCCCAGGACAGGCCCCATATGGCTACACCTTC
CASSLTPGQAPYGYTF
>TRBV11-2|-|-|TRBJ2-1
TGTGCCAGCAGCTTAGACAGGGCCAATGAGCAGTTCTTC
CASSLDRANEQFF
>TRBV6-2/TRBV6-3|TRBD2|-|TRBJ2-2
TGTGCCAGCAGCAAAGGGTCCGCTAGCGGGACCGGGGAGCTGTTTTTT
CASSKGSASGTGELFF
>TRBV12-3/TRBV12-4|TRBD2|many|TRBJ2-7
TGTGCCAGCAGCCCCATGAGGGCGGGAGATGACGAGCAGTACTTC
CASSPMRAGDDEQYF
>TRBV7-2|TRBD1|few|TRBJ1-3
TGTGCCAGCAGTACTAACGACAGGGGGTTGGAAAACACCATATATTTT
CASSTNDRGLENTIYF